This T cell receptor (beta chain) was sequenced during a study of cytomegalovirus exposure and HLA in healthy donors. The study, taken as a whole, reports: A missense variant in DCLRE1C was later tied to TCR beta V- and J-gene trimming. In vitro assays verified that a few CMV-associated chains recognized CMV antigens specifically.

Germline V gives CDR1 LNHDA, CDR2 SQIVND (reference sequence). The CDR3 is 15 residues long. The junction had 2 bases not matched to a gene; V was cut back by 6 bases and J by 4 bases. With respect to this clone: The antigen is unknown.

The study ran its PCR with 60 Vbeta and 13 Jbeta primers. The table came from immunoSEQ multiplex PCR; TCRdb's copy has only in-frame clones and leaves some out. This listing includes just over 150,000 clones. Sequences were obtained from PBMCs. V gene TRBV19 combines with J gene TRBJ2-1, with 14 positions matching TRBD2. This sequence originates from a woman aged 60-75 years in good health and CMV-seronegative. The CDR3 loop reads CASRGLAGVYNEQFF. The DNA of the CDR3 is TGTGCCAGTAGGGGACTAGCGGGAGTGTACAATGAGCAGTTCTTC. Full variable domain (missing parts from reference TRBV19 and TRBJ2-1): DGGITQSPKYLFRKEGQNVTLSCEQNLNHDAMYWYRQDPGQGLRLIYYSQIVNDFQKGDIAEGYSVSREKKESFPLTVTSAQKNPTAFYLCASRGLAGVYNEQFFGPGTRLTVL.